The 3 T cell receptor beta chains presented below share a single source sample, sequenced in a study of OX40 agonist ivuxolimab in advanced cancers. Clones were sequenced by immunoSEQ multiplex PCR, and TCRdb holds only the in-frame ones, with some missing. The sample contains roughly 60,000 clones, around 84% of which appear only once. This specimen consisted of CD4+ or CD8+ T cells sorted from blood, obtained in a trial of the OX40 agonist ivuxolimab. Source of these receptors: an adult with an advanced solid tumor such as melanoma, head and neck, liver or kidney cancer.

The J gene is TRBJ1-1, the V gene TRBV15, with 7 nucleotides matching TRBD1. The CDR3 consists of 17 residues. V gave up 1 base and J gave up 3 bases; unmatched junction bases: 11. CDR1 and CDR2 from the germline V gene are LNHNV and YYDKDF (reference sequence). Written as DNA, the CDR3 is TGTGCCACCAGCAGAGGACCCCCCGGGACAGATCACACTGAAGCTTTCTTT. Translated: CATSRGPPGTDHTEAFF.

This clone was seen only once. The chain joins TRBV19 to TRBJ2-3, with 7 bases identical to TRBD1. The J segment lost 4 bases and the V segment lost 5 bases, leaving 6 bases of the junction unmatched. The CDR3 is 14 residues long. Per the germline V gene, CDR1 is LNHDA and CDR2 is SQIVND (reference sequence). This CDR3 is CASSSQGSPDTQYF. CDR3 nucleotide sequence: TGTGCCAGTAGTTCACAGGGGTCCCCAGATACGCAGTATTTT.

As regards this clone: An end of the junction does not agree with germline; a read error may underlie this. The chain couples TRBV7-7 to TRBJ2-1; no clear D gene. There are 10 residues in the CDR3. Looked up from germline, CDR1 is SSHAT and CDR2 is FNYEAQ (reference sequence). CDR3 nucleotide sequence: TGTGCTAGCAGCGTCAATGAGCAGTTCTTC. Translating gives CASSVNEQFF.